This T cell receptor beta chain came from a study of T cell responses to AZD1222 COVID-19 vaccine. With respect to this clone: The antigen is not known.

The study, taken as a whole, reports: Distributed over spike, vaccine-associated CD4 TCRs predominated at 160-218 and 743-854. A mostly white British donor set with more females was recruited, and clonal diversity was possibly underestimated.

With 4 bases clipped from V and 7 bases from J, the junction kept 8 bases outside the gene matches. Germline V CDR1 and CDR2: SGHNT, YYREEE (reference sequence). The CDR3 length is 14 residues. Sequenced by immunoSEQ multiplex PCR; TCRdb stores in-frame clones only, minus some. This table has 29,000 or so clones, nearly 95% appearing once. The sequencing here drew on peripheral blood, taken on day 0 of AZD1222 vaccination. The clonotype comes from an adult in good health. V gene TRBV5-4 combines with J gene TRBJ2-7; 10 bases match TRBD1. CDR3 protein: CASSPGTGAGEQYF. The CDR3 DNA is TGTGCCAGCAGCCCGGGGACAGGGGCTGGAGAGCAGTACTTC.